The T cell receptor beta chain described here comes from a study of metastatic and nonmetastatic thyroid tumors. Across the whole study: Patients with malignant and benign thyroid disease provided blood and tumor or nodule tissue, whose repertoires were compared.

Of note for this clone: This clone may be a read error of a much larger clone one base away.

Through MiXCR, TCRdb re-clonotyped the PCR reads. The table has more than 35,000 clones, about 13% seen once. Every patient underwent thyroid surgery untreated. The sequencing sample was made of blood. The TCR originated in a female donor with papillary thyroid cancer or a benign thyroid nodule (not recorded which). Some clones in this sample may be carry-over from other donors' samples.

This chain's CDR3 is CSSSTRTSGRNHEQYF. The CDR3 DNA is TGTTCCAGCAGCACCCGGACTAGCGGGAGGAACCACGAGCAGTACTTC. The chain employs TRBV5-4 and TRBJ2-7, with 14 positions matching TRBD2. The V gene's germline CDR1 is SGHNT and CDR2 YYREEE (reference sequence). The CDR3 covers 16 residues.